This entry lists 30 T cell receptor beta chains sequenced from one sample in a study of control samples from healthy donors and cancer patients. Clones were read by immunoSEQ multiplex PCR, and TCRdb kept only the in-frame ones, dropping some. The sample holds roughly 170,000 clones, approximately 92% seen once. Sequenced: blood. The source of these receptors is a woman in her thirties or forties in good health.

The rearrangement uses TRBV5-4 and TRBJ2-3; no firm D call. V was clipped by 2 bases and J by 0 bases, with 4 bases between them. There are 13 residues in the CDR3. CDR1 is SGHNT, CDR2 YYREEE, per germline (reference sequence). The CDR3 DNA is TGTGCCAGCAGCTTCTTCAGCACAGATACGCAGTATTTT. Protein product: CASSFFSTDTQYF.

The chain uses TRBV5-1 and TRBJ2-7; 8 positions match TRBD1. Germline-derived CDR1 and CDR2 are SGHRS and YFSETQ. The J segment lost 2 bases and the V segment lost 4 bases, leaving 8 bases of the junction unmatched. There are 15 residues in the CDR3. CDR3 region: CASSPGAGGTYEQYF. As DNA, the CDR3 is TGCGCCAGCAGCCCTGGGGCAGGGGGCACCTACGAGCAGTACTTC.

The chain couples TRBV11-2 to TRBJ2-2; D gene ambiguous. Germline V gene lookup returns CDR1 SGHAT and CDR2 FQNNGV. This CDR3 region has 13 residues. Trimming pared 1 base from V and 0 bases from J, leaving 0 bases between. DNA for the CDR3: TGTGCCAGCAGCTTAGCGAACACCGGGGAGCTGTTTTTT. As protein: CASSLANTGELFF.

The chain combines TRBV19 with TRBJ1-5; 10 nucleotides line up with TRBD1. The germline V gene encodes CDR1 LNHDA and CDR2 SQIVND (reference sequence). CDR3 length: 15 residues. The ends lost 4 bases at V and 5 bases at J; junction bases unmatched: 5. CDR3 residues: CASSRTGTGDQPQHF. The CDR3 nucleotides are TGTGCCAGTAGTAGAACCGGGACAGGGGATCAGCCCCAGCATTTT.

The chain recombines TRBV11-2 with TRBJ1-2, with D perhaps matching TRBD1 (5 bases). V was shortened by 0 bases and J by 4 bases, with 18 bases between the two germline ends. The CDR3 runs to 17 residues. Looked up from germline, CDR1 is SGHAT and CDR2 is FQNNGV. CDR3 DNA sequence: TGTGCCAGCAGCTTAGATGACAGCTTCCATCCTAGCTATGGCTACACCTTC. Translation gives CASSLDDSFHPSYGYTF.

V and J are TRBV13 and TRBJ1-3; unclear D gene. Trimming cost V 3 bases and J 7 bases, with 7 bases left between them. The CDR3 contains 12 residues. The germline CDR1 and CDR2 sequences are PRHDT and FYEKMQ (reference sequence). The CDR3 coding sequence is TGTGCCAGCAGCTTTTTTCGGAACACCATATATTTT. As protein: CASSFFRNTIYF.

The chain uses TRBV5-1 and TRBJ2-5, with D tentatively TRBD1 (7 bases). The CDR3 contains 15 residues. Germline assignment: CDR1 SGHRS and CDR2 YFSETQ. Between the trimmed V and J ends, which lost 1 base and 3 bases, there was a span of 13 bases. The CDR3 sequence is CASSLSGRGEETQYF. In nucleotides, the CDR3 is TGCGCCAGCAGCTTGAGCGGCAGGGGGGAAGAGACCCAGTACTTC. Filled out from reference TRBV5-1 and TRBJ2-5, the complete variable domain reads KAGVTQTPRYLIKTRGQQVTLSCSPISGHRSVSWYQQTPGQGLQFLFEYFSETQRNKGNFPGRFSGRQFSNSRSEMNVSTLELGDSALYLCASSLSGRGEETQYFGPGTRLLVL.

The V call is TRBV3-1 (or the pseudogene TRBV3-2), the J call TRBJ1-4; no clear D gene. Between the trimmed V and J ends, which lost 1 base and 2 bases, there was a span of 11 bases. Germline-derived CDR1 and CDR2 are LGHDT and YNNKEL (reference sequence). The length of the CDR3 is 16 residues. The DNA of the CDR3 is TGTGCCAGCAGCCAAGTGGGGAGAGTCACTAATGAAAAACTGTTTTTT. Protein: CASSQVGRVTNEKLFF.

This chain connects TRBV7-9 to TRBJ2-7; D possibly corresponds to TRBD2 (5 bases). The CDR3 runs to 12 residues. Trimming pared 1 base from V and 7 bases from J, leaving 8 bases between. CDR1 and CDR2 (germline): SEHNR, FQNEAQ (reference sequence). In nucleotides, the CDR3 is TGTGCCAGCAGCTTAGGCGGGTGGGAGCAGTACTTC. It is translated as CASSLGGWEQYF.

CDR3: CASTQPGQAYEQYF. The CDR3 DNA reads TGTGCCAGCACACAACCGGGACAGGCCTACGAGCAGTACTTC. The V call is TRBV11-2, the J call TRBJ2-7, with 8 bases aligning to TRBD1. CDR3 length: 14 amino acids. Trimming took 7 bases from V and 2 from J; bases not matched to a gene: 7. CDR1 SGHAT and CDR2 FQNNGV come from the germline V gene. The variable domain in full, with the rest retrieved from reference TRBV11-2 and TRBJ2-7, is EAGVAQSPRYKIIEKRQSVAFWCNPISGHATLYWYQQILGQGPKLLIQFQNNGVVDDSQLPKDRFSAERLKGVDSTLKIQPAKLEDSAVYLCASTQPGQAYEQYFGPGTRLTVT.

The chain couples TRBV5-6 to TRBJ1-2; D gene unclear. Trimming removed 3 bases from V and 1 base from J, with 10 bases in between. In germline, CDR1 is SGHDT, CDR2 YYEEEE. The CDR3 contains 14 residues. The CDR3 region has the DNA TGTGCCAGCAGCTGGAGGTGGGTTAACTATGGCTACACCTTC. It is translated as CASSWRWVNYGYTF.

This chain uses TRBV28 with TRBJ2-1; D unclear. The ends were cut back, 7 bases at V and 3 bases at J, with 16 bases in the middle. Per germline, CDR1 MDHEN and CDR2 SYDVKM. The CDR3 has 15 amino acids. The CDR3 DNA is TGTGCCAGCACCCAGCAGTGGAACCTCTACAATGAGCAGTTCTTC. Its translation: CASTQQWNLYNEQFF.

This chain uses TRBV7-2 with TRBJ2-5; TRBD2 matches at 7 bases. CDR1 and CDR2 (germline): SGHTA, FQGNSA. V dropped 4 bases and J dropped 1; count of bases not matched to a gene: 6. The CDR3 has 15 amino acids. For the CDR3, the DNA is TGTGCCAGCAGCTGGTCGGGCGGGGGCCAAGAGACCCAGTACTTC. It specifies CASSWSGGGQETQYF.

The DNA for the CDR3 is TGCGCCAGCAGCTTTAGCGGGCAGGGGACCGGGGAGCTGTTTTTT. It specifies CASSFSGQGTGELFF. V and J are TRBV5-1 and TRBJ2-2; possibly TRBD2 for D (7 bases). The CDR3 consists of 15 residues. From germline, CDR1 is SGHRS and CDR2 YFSETQ. Trimming stripped 2 bases from V and 5 bases from J, with 13 bases between.

The chain has TRBV20-1 and TRBJ2-5; D not resolved. Germline V gives CDR1 DFQATT, CDR2 SNEGSKA (reference sequence). The CDR3 totals 10 residues. V was clipped by 3 bases and J by 7 bases, with 6 bases between them. CDR3 protein: CSARAGTQYF. The CDR3 bases are TGCAGTGCTAGGGCCGGGACCCAGTACTTC.

V gene TRBV5-1 combines with J gene TRBJ1-2, with 7 nucleotides matching TRBD1. This CDR3 region has 13 residues. V was pared by 2 bases and J by 7 bases, with 5 bases of the junction left unmatched. Germline V lookup: CDR1 SGHRS, CDR2 YFSETQ. This CDR3 is CASSLGGDSGYTF. CDR3 nucleotides: TGCGCCAGCAGCTTAGGAGGGGACAGTGGCTACACCTTC.

This sequence joins TRBV5-8 and TRBJ1-3; 8 bases map to TRBD1. CDR1 and CDR2 from the germline V gene are SGHTS and YDEGEE. This CDR3 spans 16 amino acids. The J segment lost 2 bases and the V segment lost 3 bases, leaving 7 bases of the junction unmatched. The CDR3 is CASSSDREGTGNTIYF. CDR3 DNA sequence: TGTGCCAGCAGCTCGGACAGGGAAGGTACTGGAAACACCATATATTTT.

J is TRBJ1-1 and V is TRBV6-6; D is unresolved. V was shortened by 2 bases and J by 7 bases, with 14 bases between the two germline ends. The CDR3 covers 14 residues. The V gene's germline CDR1 is MNHNY and CDR2 SVGAGI (reference sequence). The CDR3, as DNA: TGTGCCAGCAGTTACGAGGCACGGATATATGAAGCTTTCTTT. Translating it yields CASSYEARIYEAFF.

This chain joins TRBV5-4 and TRBJ2-3; 12 bases agree with TRBD2. From germline, CDR1 is SGHNT and CDR2 YYREEE (reference sequence). The CDR3 runs to 16 residues. V trimming: 2 bases; J trimming: 3 bases; junction bases outside the gene matches: 4. CDR3 protein: CASSFGLAGSTDTQYF. CDR3 coding DNA: TGTGCCAGCAGCTTCGGACTAGCGGGGAGTACAGATACGCAGTATTTT.

In the case of this clone: Other DNA sequences in this specimen translate into the identical CDR3. The rearrangement joins TRBV27 to TRBJ2-5; 7 nucleotides match TRBD1. This CDR3 has 12 amino acids. The germline V gene encodes CDR1 MNHEY and CDR2 SMNVEV (reference sequence). Trimming took 6 bases from V and 5 from J; bases not matched to a gene: 3. Written as DNA, the CDR3 is TGTGCCAGCAGACAGGGGCTGGAGACCCAGTACTTC. It translates to CASRQGLETQYF.

This clone is a singleton in its sample. The chain combines TRBV7-9 with TRBJ1-5, with D hard to call. CDR1 and CDR2 (germline): SEHNR, FQNEAQ (reference sequence). The CDR3 runs 11 residues. V dropped 5 bases and J dropped 9 bases, with 8 bases sitting between them. The CDR3 DNA is TGTGCCAGCAGCACCCCCGGGCCCCAGCATTTT. It translates to CASSTPGPQHF.

The CDR3 spells CASSTLDRADTQYF. The CDR3 DNA is TGTGCCAGCAGTACCCTAGACAGGGCAGATACGCAGTATTTT. The chain combines TRBV6-5 with TRBJ2-3; the match to TRBD1 covers 7 bases. The CDR3 is 14 amino acids. Germline values: CDR1 MNHEY, CDR2 SVGAGI. The V segment lost 5 bases and the J segment 4 bases; nucleotides outside the gene matches: 6.

This chain links TRBV5-1 with TRBJ1-5, with unresolved D. The CDR3 totals 18 residues. Trimming pared 1 base from V and 4 bases from J, leaving 21 bases between. Germline CDR1 SGHRS, CDR2 YFSETQ. The CDR3 region has the DNA TGCGCCAGCAGCTTGAGGTTGGAGTGGGCCAGAGGTAATCAGCCCCAGCATTTT. Translation gives CASSLRLEWARGNQPQHF. Full variable domain (remainder filled in from reference TRBV5-1 and TRBJ1-5): KAGVTQTPRYLIKTRGQQVTLSCSPISGHRSVSWYQQTPGQGLQFLFEYFSETQRNKGNFPGRFSGRQFSNSRSEMNVSTLELGDSALYLCASSLRLEWARGNQPQHFGDGTRLSIL.

The CDR3 loop is CASSLGGQENYGYTF. The CDR3 DNA sequence: TGCGCCAGCAGCTTGGGGGGACAGGAGAACTATGGCTACACCTTC. The chain has TRBV5-1 and TRBJ1-2, with TRBD1 matching over 8 bases. The trim removed 0 bases at V and 2 bases at J, leaving 3 bases unmatched. Per the germline V gene, CDR1 is SGHRS and CDR2 is YFSETQ. The CDR3 extends over 15 amino acids.

The rearrangement links TRBV18 to TRBJ1-2; D call uncertain. Germline CDR1 is KGHSH and CDR2 is LQKENI. Trimming shortened V by 1 base and J by 9 bases, and 15 bases separated the two germline ends. CDR3 length: 14 residues. The CDR3 region is CASSPLAGNPSYTF. The CDR3, as DNA: TGTGCCAGCTCACCACTCGCAGGAAATCCAAGCTACACCTTC.

CDR3 amino acids: CASSPSGAGANVLTF. The CDR3 nucleotides read TGTGCCAGCAGCCCCTCGGGGGCTGGGGCCAACGTCCTGACTTTC. V usage is TRBV3-1 (or the pseudogene TRBV3-2) and J usage is TRBJ2-6; D might be TRBD2 (6 bases). The CDR3 consists of 15 residues. Trimming left V 4 bases short and J 2 bases short, with 9 bases between. CDR1 is LGHDT, CDR2 YNNKEL, per germline (reference sequence).

The rearrangement joins TRBV19 to TRBJ2-7, with D maybe TRBD2 (5 bases). This CDR3 spans 13 amino acids. CDR1 is LNHDA and CDR2 is SQIVND in the germline V gene (reference sequence). V was clipped by 5 bases and J by 2 bases, with 10 bases between them. The CDR3 region is CASSYGITYEQYF. The CDR3, as DNA: TGTGCCAGTAGTTACGGGATTACCTACGAGCAGTACTTC.

The chain links TRBV24-1 to TRBJ1-2; TRBD1 agrees at 7 bases. Germline V gene lookup returns CDR1 KGHDR and CDR2 SFDVKD. The CDR3 spans 14 residues. The V and J ends lost 5 bases and 4 bases, in that order; junction bases with no gene match: 6. The CDR3 sequence is CATSGRDSPYGYTF. The CDR3 bases are TGTGCCACCAGTGGGAGGGACAGCCCCTATGGCTACACCTTC.

The chain has TRBV6-5 and TRBJ2-2, with D unresolved. With 6 bases removed from V and 7 bases from J, the gap between germline ends came to 15 bases. In germline, CDR1 is MNHEY, CDR2 SVGAGI. CDR3 length: 14 residues. This CDR3 is CASRTTSQFGELFF. The CDR3 DNA reads as TGTGCCAGCAGGACGACAAGCCAATTCGGGGAGCTGTTTTTT.

The chain couples TRBV27 to TRBJ2-7, with TRBD2 as a possible D gene (6 bases). The CDR3 sequence is 14 residues long. Germline V gives CDR1 MNHEY, CDR2 SMNVEV (reference sequence). V lost 3 bases to trimming and J lost 3 bases, with 12 bases between them. The DNA of the CDR3 is TGTGCCAGCAGTTTTATGGAGGGAGACTACGAGCAGTACTTC. It translates to CASSFMEGDYEQYF.